The source of this TCR beta chain is a study of blood T cell repertoires in COVID-19. Study-level information: COVID-19 samples collected from the United States, Italy and Spain covered acute and convalescent phases. T cells, B-cell-depleted T cells, or PBMCs provided the cDNA or gDNA that served as material.

The CDR3 loop spans 14 amino acids. V lost 3 bases to trimming and J lost 4 bases, with 13 bases between them. CDR1 SGHRS and CDR2 YFSETQ come from the germline V gene. Study processing details: Researchers report that nucleated cell counts were estimated from reference gene primer amplification. Libraries were prepared by immunoSEQ multiplex PCR; TCRdb keeps only in-frame clonotypes and omits some of them. The V and J calls and clone size were taken over from that table, and D and trimming were inferred from the DNA. The data show 70,000 to 95,000 clones, roughly 86% seen once. This clone was seen more than once but under ten times.

This sequence joins TRBV5-1 and TRBJ1-1, with D perhaps matching TRBD1 (5 bases). The TCR originated in a human donor in a cohort sampled during active COVID-19. The sequencing input was peripheral blood. CDR3 region: CASSWIDRFTEAFF. The CDR3 DNA reads TGCGCCAGCAGCTGGATTGACAGATTCACTGAAGCTTTCTTT.